The T cell receptor (beta chain) described here comes from a study of shared clonotypes between healthy human individuals (TCRdb year 2020). Context from the whole study: The cohort included a few men and a couple of women between 18 and 49 years of age. For each donor, three plates each were used for CD4 naive and CD4 memory, two plates were used for CD8 naive, and one plate was used for CD8 memory. Blood TCR repertoires of a handful of healthy adults were deeply sequenced to estimate repertoire size and the extent of clonotype sharing between individuals. To increase sequencing depth and limit assay-specific biases, TCR repertoire library preparation and sequencing were carried out by different laboratories using diverse techniques. Each donor's leukapheresis produced roughly between about 0.85 and 10 billion PBMCs.

The CDR3 starts with the cysteine, ends with the phenylalanine, and has 11 residues. Only the CDR3 DNA stays, 33 bases, in frame from base 1. Based on the germline V gene, the CDR1 and CDR2 sequences are SGHDT and YYEEEE. The donors were healthy, HIV-negative adults who had no recently reported acute infections or vaccinations. All donors were Caucasian adults living in Nashville, Tennessee, USA. Magnetic negative selection was used to enrich CD4+ T cells, after which naive cells were positively selected on CD45RA and the negative fraction became the memory subset. After blood collection by leukapheresis, PBMCs were isolated using Ficoll-Histopaque density gradient centrifugation and then cryopreserved in the vapor phase of liquid nitrogen. Analytical flow cytometry was used to check the purity and quantity of every magnetically sorted T cell population. From each sorted fraction, genomic DNA was isolated and quantified by UV absorbance on a Nanodrop 2000c.

Details on this clone: The specificity of this receptor is unknown. Its ends do not fully match the called genes, so a read error is possible.

Using the deep immunoSEQ assay, multiplex PCR amplified TCR CDR3 regions from genomic DNA. Extracted genomic DNA from each cell subset was spread evenly across all wells of several immunoSEQ 96-well plates, with each plate serving as a replicate. For sorted subsets, 150 to 200 ng genomic DNA, equal to tens of thousands of T cell genomes, was loaded into each replicate PCR. Purified libraries were measured with a Qubit 3.0 fluorometer, size-checked on a Bioanalyzer 2100, and measured again with the KAPA Library Quantification kit. A separate single-read 150-cycle Illumina NextSeq 550 flow cell was used to sequence each immunoSEQ 96-well plate. Per the authors' processing: Because the immunoSEQ output included only junctional sequences and no quality scores, the filtering could not be the same as the filtering used for full-length reads. To assign V/J genes and CDR3, sequences were annotated against IMGT germline references using PyIR, a Python wrapper for IgBLAST v1.9. Any read was removed if the V/J assignment was weak (E-value above 1e-6), the CDR3 was missing, or the read contained stop codons, out-of-frame junctions, or ambiguous translated residues. V3J clonotypes were defined as sequences sharing the same inferred V gene, J gene, and CDR3 amino acid sequence. Percentage overlap between repertoires was calculated by dividing the number of shared unique clonotypes by the size of the smaller repertoire. Three approaches were used to assess repertoire richness: RTK rarefaction, the Chao1 estimator, and Recon v2.1 estimates of unobserved clonotypes. For all TCRbeta clonotypes obtained by the gDNA method from a handful of donors, generation probabilities were computed with OLGA. As stored in TCRdb, this immuneACCESS dataset retains in-frame rearrangements with V and J assigned. A fraction of the clones does not appear; measured against another copy, unresolved V genes explain less than half of the discrepancy, and the remainder lacks a known reason. V, J and clone size derive from that table, while D and trimming were established from the DNA sequence. The sample profile shows roughly 2.5 million clones; around 90% of them were found once. The top ten constitute over 0.12% of the sample.

What the authors observed across the whole study: Incomplete sequencing was indicated by rarefaction of sorted-subset datasets, despite the large sequencing depth. Naive subsets generally had larger estimated clonotype richness than memory subsets. Pairwise subsampling indicated that sequencing depth was expected to affect the degree of clonotype sharing among donors. Sharing across a handful of donors was observed for approximately 4.6% of naive CD4, 3% to 3.5% of naive CD8, 2.3% of memory CD4, and about 0.38% of memory CD8 clonotypes. Compared with non-shared clonotypes, the clonotypes found in all four sorted-subset donors had higher generation probabilities. Sampling was restricted to blood, and TCR repertoires in tissue are likely to differ from TCR repertoires in blood. The small number of donors limited the genetic and exposure-history diversity represented.

In this chain, TRBV5-6 is recombined with TRBJ1-1; a confident D gene designation cannot be given. Sequenced sample: naive CD4+ T cells sorted from blood. The cell subset or site label for this specimen denotes: CD45RA+ positively selected. The sequence derives from a man aged 18 to 30 in good health. DNA sequence: TGTGCCAGCAGGTTGGGGACTGAAGCTTTCTTT. This gives the protein CASRLGTEAFF. The entire variable domain, with the stretches around the CDR3 drawn from the reference TRBV5-6 and TRBJ1-1 proteins, is DAGVTQSPTHLIKTRGQQVTLRCSPKSGHDTVSWYQQALGQGPQFIFQYYEEEERQRGNFPDRFSGHQFPNYSSELNVNALLLGDSALYLCASRLGTEAFFGQGTRLTVV.